This note documents a single T cell receptor beta chain sequence. Its target is unknown. Sample time point: pre-sensitization, week 0. Treatment meaning: therapeutic diphenylcyclopropenone sensitization with weekly scalp DPC. Someone pulled total RNA out of unfractionated whole blood. TCRdb called the RACE reads again in MiXCR, with one record for every CDR3 protein. The table records about 260,000 distinct CDR3 sequences, 7% to 10% of them present only once. This specimen belongs to a study of human T cells and chemical hapten exposure. About the study: Sensitization was performed using 2% DPC on a 2 cm by 2 cm upper inner arm skin site. Patients, mostly women, had alopecia areata, alopecia totalis or alopecia universalis. Study-level results: Expanded TCRs made up significantly more big CDR3 similarity clusters than controls did.

The CDR3 consists of 15 residues. J gave up 4 bases and V 5 bases, and 7 bases lay outside the gene matches. Per the germline V gene, CDR1 is SGHTA and CDR2 is FQGNSA. The TCR comes from a woman between 35 and 50 years old with alopecia areata. Some clones in this sample may be carry-over from other donors' samples. The sequenced sample was whole blood, obtained in connection with sensitization to the hapten diphenylcyclopropenone (DPC). V is TRBV7-2 and J is TRBJ2-7; 11 bases line up with TRBD1. The CDR3 DNA reads as TGTGCCAGCAGCGGGCGGGACAGGGGGACGTACGAGCAGTACTTC. It specifies CASSGRDRGTYEQYF.